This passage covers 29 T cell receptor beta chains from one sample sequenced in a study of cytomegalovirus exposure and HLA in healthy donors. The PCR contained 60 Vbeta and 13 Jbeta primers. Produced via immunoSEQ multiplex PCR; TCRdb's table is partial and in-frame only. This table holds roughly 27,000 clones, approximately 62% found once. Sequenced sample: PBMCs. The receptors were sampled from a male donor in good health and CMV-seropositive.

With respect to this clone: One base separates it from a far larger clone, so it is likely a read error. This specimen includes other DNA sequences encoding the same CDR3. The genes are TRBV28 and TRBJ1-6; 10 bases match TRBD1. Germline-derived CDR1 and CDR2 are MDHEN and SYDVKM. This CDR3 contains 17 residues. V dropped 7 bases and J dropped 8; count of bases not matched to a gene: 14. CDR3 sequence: CASKIHRDRGPHSPLHF. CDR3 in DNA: TGTGCCAGCAAAATCCACAGGGACAGGGGCCCCCATTCACCCCTCCACTTT.

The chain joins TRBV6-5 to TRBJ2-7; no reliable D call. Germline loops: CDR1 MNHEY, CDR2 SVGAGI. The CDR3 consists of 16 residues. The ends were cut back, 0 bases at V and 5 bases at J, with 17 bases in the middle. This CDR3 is CASSYSGRSVGNEQYF. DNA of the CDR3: TGTGCCAGCAGTTACTCCGGTCGGTCCGTCGGTAACGAGCAGTACTTC.

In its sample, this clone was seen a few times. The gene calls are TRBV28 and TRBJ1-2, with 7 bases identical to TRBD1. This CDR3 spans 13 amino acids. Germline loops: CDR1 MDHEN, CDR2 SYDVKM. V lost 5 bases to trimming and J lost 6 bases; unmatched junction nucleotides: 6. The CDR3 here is CASSRDRVDGYTF. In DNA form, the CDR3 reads TGTGCCAGCAGTCGTGACAGGGTCGATGGCTACACCTTC.

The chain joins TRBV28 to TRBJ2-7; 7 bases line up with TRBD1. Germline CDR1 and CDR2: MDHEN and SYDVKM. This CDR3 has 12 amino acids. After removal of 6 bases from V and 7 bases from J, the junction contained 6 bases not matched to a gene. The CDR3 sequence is CASRGGPGEQYF. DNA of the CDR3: TGTGCCAGCAGAGGGGGCCCTGGAGAGCAGTACTTC. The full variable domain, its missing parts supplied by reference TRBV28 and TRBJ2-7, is DVKVTQSSRYLVKRTGEKVFLECVQDMDHENMFWYRQDPGLGLRLIYFSYDVKMKEKGDIPEGYSVSREKKERFSLILESASTNQTSMYLCASRGGPGEQYFGPGTRLTVT.

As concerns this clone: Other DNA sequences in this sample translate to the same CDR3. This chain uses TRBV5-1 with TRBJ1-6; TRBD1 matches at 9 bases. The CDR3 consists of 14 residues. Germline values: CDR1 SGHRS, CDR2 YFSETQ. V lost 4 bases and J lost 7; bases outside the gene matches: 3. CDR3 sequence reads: CASSAGTGNSPLHF. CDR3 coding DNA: TGCGCCAGCAGCGCAGGGACAGGGAATTCACCCCTCCACTTT.

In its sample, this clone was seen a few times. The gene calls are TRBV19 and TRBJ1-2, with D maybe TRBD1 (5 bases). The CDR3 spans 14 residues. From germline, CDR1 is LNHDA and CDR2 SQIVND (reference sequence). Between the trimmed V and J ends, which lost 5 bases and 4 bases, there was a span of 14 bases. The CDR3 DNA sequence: TGTGCCAGTAGTGCCGTCGGGCAGGGCTATGGCTACACCTTC. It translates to CASSAVGQGYGYTF.

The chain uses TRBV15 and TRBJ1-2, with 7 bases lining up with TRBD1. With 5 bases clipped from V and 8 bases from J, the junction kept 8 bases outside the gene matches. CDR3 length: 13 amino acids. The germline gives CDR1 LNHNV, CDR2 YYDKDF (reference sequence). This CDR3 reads CATSFRQGYGYTF. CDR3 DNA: TGTGCCACCAGCTTCAGACAGGGATACGGCTACACCTTC.

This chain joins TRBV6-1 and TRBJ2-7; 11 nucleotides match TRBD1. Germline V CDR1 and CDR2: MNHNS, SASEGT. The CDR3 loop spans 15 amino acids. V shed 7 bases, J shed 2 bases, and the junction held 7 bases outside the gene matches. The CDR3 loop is CASILGQGGPYEQYF. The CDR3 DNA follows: TGTGCCAGCATCCTGGGACAGGGGGGCCCCTACGAGCAGTACTTC.

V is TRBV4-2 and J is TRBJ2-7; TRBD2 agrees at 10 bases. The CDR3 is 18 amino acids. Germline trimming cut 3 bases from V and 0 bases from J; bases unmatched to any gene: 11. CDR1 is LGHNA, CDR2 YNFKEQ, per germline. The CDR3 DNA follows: TGTGCCAGCAGCCAGGGTGATTCAGCTAGCGGGAGCTCCTACGAGCAGTACTTC. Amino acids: CASSQGDSASGSSYEQYF.

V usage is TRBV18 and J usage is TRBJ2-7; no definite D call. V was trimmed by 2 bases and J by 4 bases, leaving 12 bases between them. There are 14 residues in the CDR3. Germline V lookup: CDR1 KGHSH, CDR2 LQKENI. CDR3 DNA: TGTGCCAGCTCACCAGCCGGCACGGGTTACGAGCAGTACTTC. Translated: CASSPAGTGYEQYF.

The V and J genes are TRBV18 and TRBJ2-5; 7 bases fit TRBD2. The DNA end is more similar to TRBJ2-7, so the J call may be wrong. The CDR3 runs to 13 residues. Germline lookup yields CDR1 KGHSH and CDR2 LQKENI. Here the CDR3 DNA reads TGTGCCAGCTGTCGGGAGGTTTCCTACGAGCAGTACTTC. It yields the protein CASCREVSYEQYF.

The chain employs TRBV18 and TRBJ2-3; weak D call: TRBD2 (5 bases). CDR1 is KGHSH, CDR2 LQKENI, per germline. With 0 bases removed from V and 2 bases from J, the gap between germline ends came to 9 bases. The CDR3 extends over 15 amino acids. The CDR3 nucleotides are TGTGCCAGCTCACCACCGGGGAGAAACACAGATACGCAGTATTTT. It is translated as CASSPPGRNTDTQYF.

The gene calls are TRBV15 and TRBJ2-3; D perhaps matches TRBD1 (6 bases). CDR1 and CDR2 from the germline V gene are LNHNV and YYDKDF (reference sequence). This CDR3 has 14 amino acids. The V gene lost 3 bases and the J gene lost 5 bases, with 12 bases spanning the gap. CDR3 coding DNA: TGTGCCACCAGCAGGGATGGGACAAAAGATACGCAGTATTTT. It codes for CATSRDGTKDTQYF.

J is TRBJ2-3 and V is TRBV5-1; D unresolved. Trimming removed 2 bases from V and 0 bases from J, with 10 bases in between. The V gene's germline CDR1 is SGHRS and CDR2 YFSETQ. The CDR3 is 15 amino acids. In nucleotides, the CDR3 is TGCGCCAGCAGCTTCGGCGGTTCTAGCACAGATACGCAGTATTTT. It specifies CASSFGGSSTDTQYF. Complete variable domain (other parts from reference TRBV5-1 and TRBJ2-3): KAGVTQTPRYLIKTRGQQVTLSCSPISGHRSVSWYQQTPGQGLQFLFEYFSETQRNKGNFPGRFSGRQFSNSRSEMNVSTLELGDSALYLCASSFGGSSTDTQYFGPGTRLTVL.

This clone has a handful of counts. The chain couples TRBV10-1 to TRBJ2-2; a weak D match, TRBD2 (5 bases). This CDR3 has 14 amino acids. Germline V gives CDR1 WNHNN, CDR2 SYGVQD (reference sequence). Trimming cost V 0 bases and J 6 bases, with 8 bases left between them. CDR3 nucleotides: TGCGCCAGCAGTGAGTCGTTCGGGGCCGGGGAGCTGTTTTTT. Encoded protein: CASSESFGAGELFF.

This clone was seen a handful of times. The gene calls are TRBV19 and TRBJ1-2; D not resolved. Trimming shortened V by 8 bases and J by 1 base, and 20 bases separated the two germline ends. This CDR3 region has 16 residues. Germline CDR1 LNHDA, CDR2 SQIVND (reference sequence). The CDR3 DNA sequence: TGTGCCAGTCTAAAACTACCACCGTCGGGTAACTATGGCTACACCTTC. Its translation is CASLKLPPSGNYGYTF.

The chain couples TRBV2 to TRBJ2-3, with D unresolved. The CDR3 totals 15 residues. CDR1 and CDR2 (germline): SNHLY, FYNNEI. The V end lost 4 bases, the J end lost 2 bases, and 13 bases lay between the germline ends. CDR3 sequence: CASSVLGAATDTQYF. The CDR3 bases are TGTGCCAGCAGTGTTCTTGGCGCGGCCACAGATACGCAGTATTTT. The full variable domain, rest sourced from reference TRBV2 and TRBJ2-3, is EPEVTQTPSHQVTQMGQEVILRCVPISNHLYFYWYRQILGQKVEFLVSFYNNEISEKSEIFDDQFSVERPDGSNFTLKIRSTKLEDSAMYFCASSVLGAATDTQYFGPGTRLTVL.

The CDR3 is CASSVGANQPQHF. The CDR3 bases are TGTGCCAGCAGCGTCGGAGCGAATCAGCCCCAGCATTTT. The rearrangement links TRBV9 to TRBJ1-5, with unresolved D. V lost 2 bases, J lost 4 bases, and 7 bases lay in between. The CDR3 totals 13 residues. Germline CDR1 SGDLS, CDR2 YYNGEE.

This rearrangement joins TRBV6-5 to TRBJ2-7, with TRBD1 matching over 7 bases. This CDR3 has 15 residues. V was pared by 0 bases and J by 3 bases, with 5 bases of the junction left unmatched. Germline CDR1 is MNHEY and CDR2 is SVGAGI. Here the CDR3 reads CASSYSVDRVYEQYF. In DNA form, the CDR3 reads TGTGCCAGCAGTTACTCGGTTGACAGGGTCTACGAGCAGTACTTC.

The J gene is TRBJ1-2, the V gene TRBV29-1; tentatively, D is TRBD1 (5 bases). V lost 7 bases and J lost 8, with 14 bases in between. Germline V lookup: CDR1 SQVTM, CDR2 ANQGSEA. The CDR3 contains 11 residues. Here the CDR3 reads CSAGGGDGYTF. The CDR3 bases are TGCAGCGCGGGAGGTGGGGACGGCTACACCTTC.

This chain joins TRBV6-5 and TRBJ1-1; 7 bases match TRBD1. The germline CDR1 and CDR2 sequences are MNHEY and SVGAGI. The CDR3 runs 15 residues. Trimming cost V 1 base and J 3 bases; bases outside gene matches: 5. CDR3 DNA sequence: TGTGCCAGCAGTTACTTAAACAGGGGAGACACTGAAGCTTTCTTT. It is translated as CASSYLNRGDTEAFF.

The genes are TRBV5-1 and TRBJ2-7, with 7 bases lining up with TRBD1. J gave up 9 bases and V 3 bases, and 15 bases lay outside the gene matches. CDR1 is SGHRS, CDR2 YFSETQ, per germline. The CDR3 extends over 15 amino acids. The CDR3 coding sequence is TGCGCCAGCAGCTCCGGGGACAGTCGACCGACGGTGCAGTACTTC. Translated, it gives CASSSGDSRPTVQYF.

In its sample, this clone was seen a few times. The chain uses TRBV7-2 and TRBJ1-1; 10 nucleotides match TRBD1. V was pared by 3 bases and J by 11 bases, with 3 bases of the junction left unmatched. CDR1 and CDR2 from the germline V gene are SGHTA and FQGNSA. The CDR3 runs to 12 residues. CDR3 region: CASSLRTGGAFF. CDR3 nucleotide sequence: TGTGCCAGCAGCTTGAGGACAGGGGGGGCTTTCTTT. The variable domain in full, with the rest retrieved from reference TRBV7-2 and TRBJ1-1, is GAGVSQSPSNKVTEKGKDVELRCDPISGHTALYWYRQSLGQGLEFLIYFQGNSAPDKSGLPSDRFSAERTGGSVSTLTIQRTQQEDSAVYLCASSLRTGGAFFGQGTRLTVV.

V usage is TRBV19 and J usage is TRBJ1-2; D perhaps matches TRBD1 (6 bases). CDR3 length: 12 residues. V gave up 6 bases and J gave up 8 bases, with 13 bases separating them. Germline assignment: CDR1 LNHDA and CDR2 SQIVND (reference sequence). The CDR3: CASRRTGGGYTF. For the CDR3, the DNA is TGTGCCAGTAGGAGGACTGGGGGCGGCTACACCTTC.

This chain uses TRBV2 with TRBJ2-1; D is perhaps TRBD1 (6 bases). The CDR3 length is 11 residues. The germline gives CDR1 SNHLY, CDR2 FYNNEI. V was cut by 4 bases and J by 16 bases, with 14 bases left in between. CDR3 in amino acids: CASSVDSEAFF. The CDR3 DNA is TGTGCCAGCAGTGTGGACAGTGAAGCCTTCTTC.

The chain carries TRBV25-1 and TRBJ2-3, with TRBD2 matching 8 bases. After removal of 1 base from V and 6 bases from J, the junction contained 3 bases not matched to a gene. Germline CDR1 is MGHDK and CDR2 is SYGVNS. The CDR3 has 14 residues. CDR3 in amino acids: CASSELREVDTQYF. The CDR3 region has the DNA TGTGCCAGCAGTGAATTGCGGGAGGTTGATACGCAGTATTTT.

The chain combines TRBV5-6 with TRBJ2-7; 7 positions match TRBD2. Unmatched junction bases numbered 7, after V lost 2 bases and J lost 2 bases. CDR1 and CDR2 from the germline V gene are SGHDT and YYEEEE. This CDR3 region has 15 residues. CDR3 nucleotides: TGTGCCAGCAGCTTATGGGGAGGGCGCCCCTACGAGCAGTACTTC. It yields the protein CASSLWGGRPYEQYF.

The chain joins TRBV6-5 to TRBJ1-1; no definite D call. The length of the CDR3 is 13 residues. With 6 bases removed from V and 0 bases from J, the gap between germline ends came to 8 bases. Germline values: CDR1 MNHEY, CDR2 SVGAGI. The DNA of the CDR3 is TGTGCCAGCAGCCCCAGGATGAACACTGAAGCTTTCTTT. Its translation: CASSPRMNTEAFF.

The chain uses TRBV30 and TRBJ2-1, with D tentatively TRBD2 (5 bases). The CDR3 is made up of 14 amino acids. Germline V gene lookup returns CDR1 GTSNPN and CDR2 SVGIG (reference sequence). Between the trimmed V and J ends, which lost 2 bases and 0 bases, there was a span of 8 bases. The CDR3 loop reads CAWSLGSSYNEQFF. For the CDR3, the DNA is TGTGCCTGGAGTTTGGGGAGCTCCTACAATGAGCAGTTCTTC.